This entry is about one T cell receptor (beta chain). The antigen is undetermined. Using immunoSEQ multiplex PCR, the repertoire was profiled, and TCRdb retains in-frame clones only, with some absent. This sample has just over 80,000 clones, with 70% to 90% found just once. This entry belongs to a study of T cell responses to AZD1222 COVID-19 vaccine. Overall study results and limits: Baseline testing showed seropositivity in only six or seven AZD1222 recipients.

With V trimmed by 7 bases and J by 5 bases, 13 bases remained unmatched. This CDR3 comprises 16 residues. Germline V gene data show CDR1 as MDHEN and CDR2 as SYDVKM. The TCR comes from an adult in good health. V usage is TRBV28 and J usage is TRBJ1-1; 10 nucleotides align to TRBD1. The input for sequencing was peripheral blood, taken on day 0 of AZD1222 vaccination. The CDR3 DNA follows: TGTGCCAGCACTGGGACAGGGGAGGGGAGAGGGACTGAAGCTTTCTTT. This sequence encodes CASTGTGEGRGTEAFF.